These T cell receptor beta chains were read from a single sample in a study of cytomegalovirus exposure and HLA in healthy donors. The method was immunoSEQ multiplex PCR; TCRdb's version includes in-frame clones alone and lacks a portion of them. Seen here are 85,000 to 100,000 clones, approximately 72% observed once, and the top ten hold around 7%. The source material was PBMCs. The receptors were sampled from a man aged 40-49 years in good health and CMV-seropositive. Both conserved end residues are part of each CDR3. D genes are given only for firm matches. Size is omitted from some rows. Given values are once, few, many or a class for expanded clones.

>NA|TRBV7-8|NA|TRBJ2-7
CASSLAGGPPPGEQYF
TGTGCCAGCAGCTTAGCGGGGGGTCCCCCCCCCGGCGAGCAGTACTTC
>TRBD1|TRBV7-9|once|TRBJ1-4
CSSSPTDRGRNEKLFF
TGTTCCAGCAGCCCTACGGACAGGGGGCGGAACGAAAAACTGTTTTTT
>TRBD1|TRBV5-6|NA|TRBJ2-1
CASSFGTGYNEQFF
TGTGCCAGCAGCTTCGGGACAGGTTACAATGAGCAGTTCTTC
>NA|TRBV5-1|NA|TRBJ2-3
CASSRRGLTDTQYF
TGCGCCAGCAGCCGACGGGGACTCACAGATACGCAGTATTTT
>NA|TRBV28|NA|TRBJ1-2
CASTNRVSGGYTF
TGTGCCAGCACCAACAGGGTGTCAGGAGGCTACACCTTC
>NA|TRBV5-5|few|TRBJ2-2
CASSLYGSLNTGELFF
TGTGCCAGCAGCTTGTACGGGTCATTGAACACCGGGGAGCTGTTTTTT
>NA|TRBV29-1|NA|TRBJ2-2
CSVRQASGELFF
TGCAGCGTACGACAGGCCTCCGGGGAGCTGTTTTTT
>NA|TRBV7-2|NA|TRBJ1-2
CASSEDWTANYGYTF
TGTGCCAGCAGCGAGGATTGGACAGCCAACTATGGCTACACCTTC
>NA|TRBV19|NA|TRBJ1-5
CASSILRQEDSNQPQHF
TGTGCCAGTAGTATACTTCGGCAGGAGGATAGCAATCAGCCCCAGCATTTT
>NA|TRBV6-5|once|TRBJ1-6
CASSYRGVSYNSPLHF
TGTGCCAGCAGTTACCGGGGGGTCTCCTATAATTCACCCCTCCACTTT
>TRBD1|TRBV29-1|few|TRBJ2-5
CSVGGVETQYF
TGCAGCGTAGGGGGCGTCGAGACCCAGTACTTC